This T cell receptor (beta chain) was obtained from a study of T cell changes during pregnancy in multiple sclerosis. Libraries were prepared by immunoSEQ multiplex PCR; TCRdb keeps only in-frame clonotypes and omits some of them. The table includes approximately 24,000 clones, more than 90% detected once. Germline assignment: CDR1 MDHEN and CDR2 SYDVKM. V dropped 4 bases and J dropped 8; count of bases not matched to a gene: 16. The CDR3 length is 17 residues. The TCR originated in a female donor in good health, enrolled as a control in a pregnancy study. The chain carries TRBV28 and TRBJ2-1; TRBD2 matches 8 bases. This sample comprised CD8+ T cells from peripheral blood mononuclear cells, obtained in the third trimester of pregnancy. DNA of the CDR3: TGTGCCAGCAGTTCCAGGGGCTCTTGGGGTAGCGGGGATGAGCAGTTCTTC. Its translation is CASSSRGSWGSGDEQFF.